The 8 T cell receptor beta chains below all came from one sample that was sequenced in a study of tissue T cells after allogeneic stem cell transplantation. Assay used: immunoSEQ multiplex PCR; TCRdb lists only in-frame clones, some missing. The table shows tens of thousands of clones, with around 70% occurring only once. The sample consisted of sorted cells pooled from one or two spleens. Every receptor here comes from a pool of C57BL/6 mice in good health.

Worth noting for this clone: The gene names here belong to mouse. The read terminates 1 residue before the CDR3 end, so the remaining end is supplied by the germline J gene. V and J are TRBV15 and TRBJ2-5, with D tentatively TRBD2 (5 bases). With 1 base removed from V and 6 bases from J, the gap between germline ends came to 8 bases. The CDR3 has 13 amino acids. Germline loops: CDR1 SGHND, CDR2 FRSKSL. The covered CDR3 bases are TGTGCCAGCAGTTTAGGTACTGGTGACACCCAGTAC. Amino acid sequence: CASSLGTGDTQY. The complete CDR3 reads CASSLGTGDTQYF.

As concerns this clone: The gene names given are mouse names. The read finishes 1 residue shy of the CDR3 end, and the germline J gene is used to complete it. V usage is TRBV19 and J usage is TRBJ1-4; no definite D call. Germline lookup yields CDR1 FNHDT and CDR2 SITEND (reference sequence). The CDR3 runs 14 residues. Trimming stripped 0 bases from V and 0 bases from J, with 3 bases between. CDR3 protein: CASSIDFSNERLFF. The DNA read from the CDR3 is TGTGCCAGCAGTATAGATTTTTCCAACGAAAGATTATTT.

This clone was counted a few times. Gene names are mouse gene names. The sample contains more than one DNA sequence encoding this CDR3. CDR3 DNA (partial): TGTGCCAGCAGTGATGTGGGATATGAACAGTAC. Protein product: CASSDVGYEQY. In full, the CDR3 is CASSDVGYEQYF. The genes are TRBV13-1 and TRBJ2-7; D call uncertain. Read sequence stops 1 residue before the CDR3 end, and the germline J gene provides the missing end. Germline CDR1 and CDR2: NSHNY and SYGAGN. Deletions cut 0 bases from V and 4 bases from J, with 5 bases between. This CDR3 spans 12 amino acids.

This clone has just one count. The genes are named according to mouse. The read ends 1 residue shy of where the CDR3 ends; the end is completed using the germline J gene. The genes are TRBV16 and TRBJ1-1, with D unresolved. CDR3 length: 12 amino acids. V was trimmed by 0 bases and J by 1 base, leaving 0 bases between them. Per germline, CDR1 SGHSA and CDR2 FRNQAP. The CDR3 sequence: CASSLENTEVFF. Partial CDR3 DNA: TGTGCAAGCAGCTTAGAGAACACAGAAGTCTTC. Based on the CDR3 plus reference TRBV16 and TRBJ1-1, the full variable domain is NAGVIQTPRHKVTGKGQEATLWCEPISGHSAVFWYRQTIVQGLEFLTYFRNQAPIDDSGMPKERFSAQMPNQSHSTLKIQSTQPQDSAVYLCASSLENTEVFFGKGTRLTVV.

Concerning this clone: Genes and germline are mouse. The DNA ends 1 residue before the CDR3 does, and the rest of the CDR3 is filled in from the germline J gene. The chain joins TRBV16 to TRBJ2-3, with 12 bases that match TRBD2. Trimming took 5 bases from V and 7 from J; bases not matched to a gene: 4. The CDR3 consists of 14 residues. Germline values: CDR1 SGHSA, CDR2 FRNQAP. The covered CDR3 bases are TGTGCAAGCAGCGACTGGGGGGGCGCAAAAACGCTGTAT. Translation gives CASSDWGGAKTLY. The whole CDR3 region reads CASSDWGGAKTLYF.

About this clone itself: Gene names are mouse gene names. The read stops 1 residue short of the end of the CDR3; the missing end is completed from the germline J gene. V gene TRBV3 combines with J gene TRBJ1-5; tentative D call: TRBD1 (6 bases). Per germline, CDR1 SNHLY and CDR2 FYNGKV (reference sequence). The ends were cut back, 3 bases at V and 3 bases at J, with 9 bases in the middle. CDR3 length equals 14 residues. The DNA read from the CDR3 is TGTGCCAGCAGCTTCCGGGACACCAACCAGGCTCCGCTT. It encodes CASSFRDTNQAPL. The complete CDR3 reads CASSFRDTNQAPLF.

This clone has just a few counts. Any gene name here is a mouse gene name. The sequence runs out 1 residue before the end of the CDR3; the remainder is reconstructed from the germline J gene. The same CDR3 arises from other DNA sequences in this sample as well. The chain couples TRBV20 to TRBJ1-2, with D possibly matching TRBD1 (5 bases). The CDR3 totals 13 residues. The V and J ends lost 0 bases and 0 bases respectively, with 5 bases between them. The germline V gene encodes CDR1 GFQATS and CDR2 STVNSAI. CDR3 region: CGARDRANSDYTF. The covered CDR3 bases are TGTGGTGCTAGGGACAGGGCAAACTCCGACTACACC.

A note on this clone: Each gene name is a mouse one. CDR3 protein: CTCSAVRDRGNERLFF. CDR3 DNA, as far as it was read: TGCACCTGCAGTGCAGTCCGGGACAGGGGAAACGAAAGATTATTT. This rearrangement joins TRBV1 to TRBJ1-4, with 10 bases that match TRBD1. The DNA ends 1 residue before the CDR3 does, and the rest of the CDR3 is filled in from the germline J gene. V was clipped by 1 base and J by 5 bases; unmatched bases: 4. This CDR3 region has 16 residues. CDR1 and CDR2 from the germline V gene are NSQYPW and LRSPGD (reference sequence). Complete variable domain (other parts from reference TRBV1 and TRBJ1-4): VTLLEQNPRWRLVPRGQAVNLRCILKNSQYPWMSWYQQDLQKQLQWLFTLRSPGDKEVKSLPGADYLATRVTDTELRLQVANMSQGRTLYCTCSAVRDRGNERLFFGHGTKLSVL.